The 13 T cell receptor beta chains given below trace back to one sample, sequenced in a study of T cells after yellow fever vaccination. TCRdb used MiXCR to reprocess the 5' RACE reads, holding one entry per CDR3 protein. This repertoire shows some 340,000 distinct CDR3 sequences, around 10% found once; its top ten account for about 3%. This specimen was CD4+ T cells sorted from PBMCs, taken 45 days after the yellow fever booster vaccination. The receptors derive from a man between 18 and 29 years old who received the YFV17D yellow fever vaccine.

This clonotype was detected many times. This sequence joins TRBV5-4 and TRBJ2-5, with a weak D call TRBD2 (6 bases). Trimming shortened V by 0 bases and J by 5 bases, and 14 bases separated the two germline ends. Germline V CDR1 and CDR2: SGHNT, YYREEE (reference sequence). The CDR3 is made up of 15 amino acids. DNA for the CDR3: TGTGCCAGCAGCTTGGCAAGTGGGGGGTCGGAGACCCAGTACTTC. Translation: CASSLASGGSETQYF.

The chain joins TRBV6-4 to TRBJ1-1; D gene ambiguous. The CDR3 length is 13 residues. Trimming removed 2 bases at V and 1 base at J, with 5 bases between. The V gene's germline CDR1 is MRHNA and CDR2 SNTAGT. CDR3 bases: TGTGCCAGCAGTGACCAGCCGAACACTGAAGCTTTCTTT. Amino acid sequence: CASSDQPNTEAFF.

This clonotype was counted between two and nine times. V gene TRBV6-6 combines with J gene TRBJ1-5, with D possibly matching TRBD1 (5 bases). V lost 6 bases, J lost 4 bases, and 13 bases lay in between. The CDR3 covers 14 residues. Germline-derived CDR1 and CDR2 are MNHNY and SVGAGI (reference sequence). CDR3 residues: CASSFTGINQPQHF. The CDR3 DNA sequence: TGTGCCAGCAGCTTTACAGGTATAAATCAGCCCCAGCATTTT.

This clonotype came up a few times. The chain couples TRBV4-3 to TRBJ1-2; D is uncertain. This CDR3 has 12 amino acids. Looked up from germline, CDR1 is LGHNA and CDR2 is YSLEER. Deletions cut 1 base from V and 6 bases from J, with 6 bases between. The CDR3: CASSQAGNGYTF. The CDR3 DNA reads TGCGCCAGCAGCCAAGCGGGGAATGGCTACACCTTC.

V gene TRBV5-1 combines with J gene TRBJ1-2; D unclear. This CDR3 has 15 residues. Germline V gives CDR1 SGHRS, CDR2 YFSETQ. Trimming left V 0 bases short and J 7 bases short, with 16 bases between. CDR3 sequence: CASSLVATSPGGYTF. The CDR3 bases are TGCGCCAGCAGCTTGGTCGCGACAAGTCCGGGTGGCTACACCTTC.

The rearrangement uses TRBV5-5 and TRBJ2-6, with D possibly matching TRBD1 (5 bases). Germline CDR1 SGHKS, CDR2 YYEKEE (reference sequence). Trimming cost V 9 bases and J 0 bases, with 19 bases left between them. The CDR3 is 17 amino acids. CDR3 sequence reads: CATSDRFQSSGANVLTF. CDR3 nucleotide sequence: TGTGCCACATCCGACAGATTCCAGAGCTCTGGGGCCAACGTCCTGACTTTC.

The rearrangement links TRBV28 to TRBJ2-3; 7 bases are a match to TRBD2. The CDR3 has 13 amino acids. In germline, CDR1 is MDHEN, CDR2 SYDVKM. The ends lost 6 bases at V and 6 bases at J; junction bases unmatched: 6. The CDR3, as DNA: TGTGCCAGCAGGCCCGGGGGGAGGGATACGCAGTATTTT. Amino acid sequence: CASRPGGRDTQYF.

This chain connects TRBV7-2 to TRBJ2-5; a weak D match, TRBD1 (5 bases). Trimming pared 4 bases from V and 2 bases from J, leaving 11 bases between. The CDR3 covers 14 residues. Germline V gene data show CDR1 as SGHTA and CDR2 as FQGNSA. The DNA of the CDR3 is TGTGCCAGCAGCTCAGCAGGGAAGCAAGAGACCCAGTACTTC. Translation: CASSSAGKQETQYF.

This clonotype occurred a few times. The chain has TRBV6-5 and TRBJ2-3; 9 bases fit TRBD2. Germline-derived CDR1 and CDR2 are MNHEY and SVGAGI. The CDR3 is 14 amino acids. The V gene end was trimmed by 5 bases and the J gene end by 6 bases; junction bases not matched to a gene: 6. The CDR3 nucleotides read TGTGCCAGCAGTACCAGCGGGGGGAGCGATACGCAGTATTTT. Translation: CASSTSGGSDTQYF.

This chain joins TRBV6-6 and TRBJ2-5; no firm D call. Germline V CDR1 and CDR2: MNHNY, SVGAGI (reference sequence). V lost 0 bases and J 1 base, leaving 9 bases between the germline ends. CDR3 length equals 15 residues. The CDR3 spells CASSYSGSPQETQYF. CDR3 coding DNA: TGTGCCAGCAGTTACTCGGGAAGCCCCCAAGAGACCCAGTACTTC.

This clonotype was detected a few times. The chain combines TRBV7-9 with TRBJ2-2, with TRBD2 identical over 10 bases. The CDR3 extends over 14 amino acids. V shed 7 bases and J 7 bases; nucleotides not matched to a gene: 6. CDR1 is SEHNR, CDR2 FQNEAQ, per germline (reference sequence). The CDR3 reads CASTLAGLYGELFF. The CDR3 DNA sequence: TGTGCCAGCACACTAGCGGGGCTATACGGGGAGCTGTTTTTT. Based on the CDR3 plus reference TRBV7-9 and TRBJ2-2, the full variable domain is DTGVSQNPRHKITKRGQNVTFRCDPISEHNRLYWYRQTLGQGPEFLTYFQNEAQLEKSRLLSDRFSAERPKGSFSTLEIQRTEQGDSAMYLCASTLAGLYGELFFGEGSRLTVL.

This clonotype was seen more than once but under ten times. The chain carries TRBV12-3 or TRBV12-4 and TRBJ2-1, with 10 bases lining up with TRBD2. There are 13 residues in the CDR3. V shed 7 bases and J 7 bases; nucleotides not matched to a gene: 4. As DNA, the CDR3 is TGTGCCAGCACGAGTAGCGGGGGGAATGAGCAGTTCTTC. It yields the protein CASTSSGGNEQFF.

The rearrangement uses TRBV25-1 and TRBJ2-7; TRBD1 matches at 7 bases. The CDR3 is made up of 15 amino acids. After removal of 3 bases from V and 2 bases from J, the junction contained 7 bases not matched to a gene. Germline V gives CDR1 MGHDK, CDR2 SYGVNS. CDR3 sequence reads: CASSDRDSQAYEQYF. The DNA for the CDR3 is TGTGCCAGCAGTGACCGGGACAGTCAAGCCTACGAGCAGTACTTC.